The T cell receptor (beta chain) described here comes from a study of shared clonotypes between healthy human individuals. About the research overall: Sampling drew on donors who were a couple of women and three men aged 18 to 49.

CDR3 length equals 13 residues. The germline V gene has CDR1 MDHEN and CDR2 SYDVKM. Trimming left V 6 bases short and J 4 bases short, with 12 bases between. Across several immunoSEQ plates, the genomic DNA of each subset was split evenly. Profiled with immunoSEQ multiplex PCR; TCRdb holds only in-frame clones, not every one. Found here are some 1,100,000 clones, about 80% of them singletons; the top ten hold under 0.6%. Caucasian adults residing in Nashville, Tennessee made up all the donors. As regards this clone: Its specificity is not known.

Overall study findings and caveats: An anticipated effect of sequencing depth on clonotype sharing among donors was recognized.

The receptor's source is a man younger than 35 in good health. Some clones in this sample may be carry-over from other donors' samples. Material for sequencing was memory CD4+ T cells from PBMCs. Subset of the sample: CD45RA-negative fraction. This chain joins TRBV28 and TRBJ2-5; D is unresolved. The CDR3 loop reads CASSTRATETQYF. CDR3 sequence (DNA): TGTGCCAGCAGCACAAGGGCAACAGAGACCCAGTACTTC.